Reported below is one T cell receptor beta chain. Its specificity is unknown. These data are taken from a study of OX40 agonist ivuxolimab in advanced cancers. General study findings and limits: Nonresponders included some who also had low normalized T-cell clonal expansion.

The protocol was immunoSEQ multiplex PCR, while the TCRdb copy is restricted to in-frame clones and leaves out a portion. The table records tens of thousands of clones, roughly 89% of them present only once. The V gene's germline CDR1 is MNHNS and CDR2 SASEGT. The V and J ends lost 6 bases and 5 bases, in that order; junction bases with no gene match: 2. The CDR3 loop spans 13 amino acids. V is TRBV6-1 and J is TRBJ1-5; 9 bases map to TRBD1. The TCR comes from an adult with an advanced solid tumor such as melanoma, head and neck, liver or kidney cancer. The material sequenced was CD4+ or CD8+ T cells sorted from blood, taken in a trial of the OX40 agonist ivuxolimab. The CDR3 protein is CASRGQGHQPQHF. The DNA for the CDR3 is TGTGCCAGCAGGGGACAGGGCCATCAGCCCCAGCATTTT.